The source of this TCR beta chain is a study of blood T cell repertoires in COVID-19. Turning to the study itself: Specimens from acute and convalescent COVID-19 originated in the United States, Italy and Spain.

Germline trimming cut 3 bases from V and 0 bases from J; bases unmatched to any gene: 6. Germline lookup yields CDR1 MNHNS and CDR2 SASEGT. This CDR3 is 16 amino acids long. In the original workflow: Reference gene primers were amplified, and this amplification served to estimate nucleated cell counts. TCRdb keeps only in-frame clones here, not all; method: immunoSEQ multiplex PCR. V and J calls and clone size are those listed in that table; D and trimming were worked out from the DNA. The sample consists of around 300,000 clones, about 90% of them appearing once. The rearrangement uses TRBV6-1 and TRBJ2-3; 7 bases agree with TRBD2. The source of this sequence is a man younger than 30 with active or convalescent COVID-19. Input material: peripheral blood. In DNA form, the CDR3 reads TGTGCCAGCAGTGATTGGCGGGAGTCGAGCACAGATACGCAGTATTTT. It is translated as CASSDWRESSTDTQYF.